The 15 T cell receptor beta chains below all came from one sample that was sequenced in a study of blood T cell repertoires in COVID-19. Assay: immunoSEQ multiplex PCR; the TCRdb copy retains only in-frame clones and omits some. Of a few hundred thousand clones in the sample, around 81% were seen once. Specimen: PBMCs or T cells enriched from blood (not recorded which). The receptors here all came from a middle-aged man who had recovered from COVID-19.

The J gene is TRBJ1-5, the V gene TRBV7-2, with unresolved D. This CDR3 comprises 14 residues. The germline V gene has CDR1 SGHTA and CDR2 FQGNSA. V lost 8 bases, J lost 3 bases, and 14 bases lay in between. The CDR3 protein is CASRPGLINQPQHF. The CDR3 nucleotides read TGTGCCAGCCGCCCCGGACTTATCAATCAGCCCCAGCATTTT.

The chain carries TRBV5-1 and TRBJ1-1, with TRBD1 as a possible D gene (5 bases). This CDR3 has 15 residues. Germline CDR1 SGHRS, CDR2 YFSETQ. Trimming removed 6 bases from V and 1 base from J, with 16 bases in between. CDR3 sequence (DNA): TGCGCCAGCACCCTGGACGGGGGTAGGAACACTGAAGCTTTCTTT. Protein sequence: CASTLDGGRNTEAFF.

The rearrangement joins TRBV5-8 to TRBJ2-1, with a tentative D call TRBD2 (5 bases). V was cut by 5 bases and J by 12 bases, with 15 bases left in between. Per the germline V gene, CDR1 is SGHTS and CDR2 is YDEGEE. This CDR3 region has 12 residues. CDR3 sequence reads: CASRLITSRQFF. In nucleotides, the CDR3 is TGTGCCAGCAGATTAATAACTAGTAGGCAGTTCTTC.

V usage is TRBV29-1 and J usage is TRBJ1-4; perhaps TRBD1 as D (6 bases). Trimming removed 7 bases at V and 5 bases at J, with 11 bases between. The germline CDR1 and CDR2 sequences are SQVTM and ANQGSEA. The CDR3 covers 12 residues. Written as DNA, the CDR3 is TGCAGCGGACAGGTGCAGAATGAAAAACTGTTTTTT. Amino acids: CSGQVQNEKLFF.

This rearrangement joins TRBV7-3 to TRBJ2-6; no clear D gene. Trimming took off 5 bases at V and 0 bases at J, with 11 bases between the two ends. The CDR3 is 16 amino acids. Germline V gene data show CDR1 as SGHTA and CDR2 as FQGTGA. CDR3 in amino acids: CASSDGLSSGANVLTF. For the CDR3, the DNA is TGTGCCAGCAGCGACGGGTTAAGCTCTGGGGCCAACGTCCTGACTTTC.

The chain is built from TRBV2 and TRBJ2-2; a possible D gene is TRBD2 (6 bases). The CDR3 contains 15 residues. V dropped 5 bases and J dropped 0 bases, with 10 bases sitting between them. Germline values: CDR1 SNHLY, CDR2 FYNNEI. In DNA form, the CDR3 reads TGTGCCAGCAGTCCGGGACTCTCGAACACCGGGGAGCTGTTTTTT. Its translation: CASSPGLSNTGELFF.

V is TRBV4-1 and J is TRBJ1-2; no firm D call. CDR3 length: 17 amino acids. Trimming stripped 4 bases from V and 6 bases from J, with 24 bases between. Germline CDR1 is MGHRA and CDR2 is YSYEKL. CDR3 sequence reads: CASSLSLTVSPRDGYTF. The DNA of the CDR3 is TGCGCCAGCAGCCTCTCACTTACAGTCTCCCCGAGGGATGGCTACACCTTC.

This chain links TRBV4-1 with TRBJ2-7; D is unclear. V lost 4 bases to trimming and J lost 0 bases, with 10 bases between them. The CDR3 is 14 residues long. The germline CDR1 and CDR2 sequences are MGHRA and YSYEKL. The CDR3 region is CASSLLSSSYEQYF. The CDR3 DNA follows: TGCGCCAGCAGCCTTCTATCTAGCTCCTACGAGCAGTACTTC.

The chain is built from TRBV7-3 and TRBJ2-7; 10 bases align to TRBD1. The germline V gene encodes CDR1 SGHTA and CDR2 FQGTGA. The CDR3 extends over 14 amino acids. Trimming cost V 4 bases and J 5 bases; bases outside gene matches: 5. CDR3 sequence (DNA): TGTGCCAGCAGCTCCGGGACAGGGGCCCACGAGCAGTACTTC. Its translation: CASSSGTGAHEQYF.

The J gene is TRBJ2-7, the V gene TRBV6-1; 9 nucleotides line up with TRBD1. Germline-derived CDR1 and CDR2 are MNHNS and SASEGT. The CDR3 has 16 amino acids. V dropped 4 bases and J dropped 3; count of bases not matched to a gene: 10. Here the CDR3 DNA reads TGTGCCAGCAGTGCCGCCAGCGGGACAGGGCTCTACGAGCAGTACTTC. This translates into CASSAASGTGLYEQYF.

The chain employs TRBV11-1 and TRBJ2-6; possibly TRBD1 for D (5 bases). The length of the CDR3 is 14 residues. The germline CDR1 and CDR2 sequences are SGHAT and FQDESV (reference sequence). The V gene lost 7 bases and the J gene lost 0 bases, with 7 bases spanning the gap. The CDR3 DNA sequence: TGTGCCAGCACAGGGATCTCTGGGGCCAACGTCCTGACTTTC. This translates into CASTGISGANVLTF.

The genes are TRBV19 and TRBJ2-5, with 9 bases that match TRBD2. J gave up 4 bases and V 1 base, and 7 bases lay outside the gene matches. This CDR3 contains 16 residues. In germline, CDR1 is LNHDA, CDR2 SQIVND (reference sequence). The CDR3 DNA follows: TGTGCCAGTAGTATAGGGGGTAGCGGGAGTGCAGAGACCCAGTACTTC. Translated: CASSIGGSGSAETQYF.

V is TRBV27 and J is TRBJ1-2, with D perhaps TRBD1 (6 bases). The CDR3 is 16 residues long. V shed 3 bases and J shed 4 bases, with 18 bases lying between them. Germline CDR1 reads MNHEY; CDR2 reads SMNVEV (reference sequence). In nucleotides, the CDR3 is TGTGCCAGCAGTTTCGGCAGGGGAAGTGCTAGCTATGGCTACACCTTC. Its translation is CASSFGRGSASYGYTF.

This clone was seen a single time. The V gene is TRBV2, the J gene TRBJ2-5, with TRBD1 identical over 9 bases. V lost 7 bases, J lost 5 bases, and 11 bases stayed unmatched. The CDR3 has 15 amino acids. Germline V lookup: CDR1 SNHLY, CDR2 FYNNEI. The CDR3 protein is CASTSPRQGEETQYF. The CDR3 nucleotides are TGTGCCAGCACCTCTCCTCGACAGGGGGAGGAGACCCAGTACTTC.

The chain has TRBV7-2 and TRBJ1-1; the D gene is possibly TRBD1 (5 bases). The CDR3 covers 16 residues. Germline loops: CDR1 SGHTA, CDR2 FQGNSA. Trimming pared 1 base from V and 5 bases from J, leaving 17 bases between. The CDR3 loop reads CASSLGPPGGGTEAFF. The CDR3 bases are TGTGCCAGCAGCTTAGGGCCCCCGGGGGGAGGGACTGAAGCTTTCTTT.